These T cell receptor beta chains were read from a single sample in a study of blood T cell repertoires in COVID-19. Libraries were prepared by immunoSEQ multiplex PCR; TCRdb keeps only in-frame clonotypes and omits some of them. The sample shows roughly 300,000 clones, roughly nine tenths of them seen only once. The sequencing input was peripheral blood. These receptors came from a woman aged 25 to 45 with COVID-19, enrolled during active disease. The CDR3 runs from the conserved cysteine through the conserved F or W. The D gene is left open where the match is weak. Size tells how often a clone was seen (once, few, many) or the class of an expanded clone, and some rows leave it out.

v_gene	d_gene	j_gene	abundance	CDR3nt	CDR3aa
TRBV4-1	.	TRBJ1-1	.	TGCGCCAGCAGCCAAGACAGCTTGAGGGTAATGAACACTGAAGCTTTCTTT	CASSQDSLRVMNTEAFF
TRBV2	TRBD1	TRBJ1-3	.	TGTGCCAGCAGGGACAGGGGGAACACCATATATTTT	CASRDRGNTIYF
TRBV25-1	TRBD1	TRBJ2-5	few	TGTGCCAGCAGTCCTGACAGGGGGCGCGGGGAGACCCAGTACTTC	CASSPDRGRGETQYF
TRBV5-6	.	TRBJ1-2	.	TGTGCCAGCAGCCCGGGGGACGGGGACTATGGCTACACCTTC	CASSPGDGDYGYTF
TRBV27	.	TRBJ1-1	.	TGTGCCAGCAGTCCCTCCCCCACCGGCACTGAAGCTTTCTTT	CASSPSPTGTEAFF
TRBV27	TRBD2	TRBJ2-1	.	TGTGCCAGCTTAACCTCTAGCGGGGGCTACAATGAGCAGTTCTTC	CASLTSSGGYNEQFF
TRBV4-1	.	TRBJ1-1	.	TGCGCCAGCAGCCGGGGGGCTGAAGCTTTCTTT	CASSRGAEAFF
TRBV5-1	.	TRBJ2-2	.	TGCGCCAGCAGTCTGGACACACTTACAGGCACCGGGGAGCTGTTTTTT	CASSLDTLTGTGELFF
TRBV6-5	.	TRBJ2-3	.	TGTGCCAGCAGGCCAGGCCCGGGAGTGACAGATACGCAGTATTTT	CASRPGPGVTDTQYF
TRBV18	.	TRBJ1-4	.	TGTGCCAGCTCACCACGGACAGTGGAGAGTGAAAAACTGTTTTTT	CASSPRTVESEKLFF
TRBV5-4	TRBD1	TRBJ2-5	.	TGTGCCAGCAGCTGGCCGGGACAGGGCGGCGAGACCCAGTACTTC	CASSWPGQGGETQYF
TRBV18	.	TRBJ2-5	.	TGTGCCAGCTCACCCCTCTCGGAGACCCAGTACTTC	CASSPLSETQYF
TRBV28	.	TRBJ1-2	.	TGTGCCAGCGCCCGGACAGTTGGGTCAGTCAACTATGGCTACACCTTC	CASARTVGSVNYGYTF
TRBV5-1	TRBD1	TRBJ2-5	.	TGCGCCAGCAGCTTGGCAGGGGGCTTAGAGACCCAGTACTTC	CASSLAGGLETQYF
TRBV19	TRBD1	TRBJ2-7	.	TGTGCCAGCGCCGGGACAGGGGGGCACGAGCAGTACTTC	CASAGTGGHEQYF
TRBV5-1	TRBD2	TRBJ2-3	few	TGCGCCAGCAGCAAGACTAGCGGGGGGGCAGATACGCAGTATTTT	CASSKTSGGADTQYF
TRBV28	.	TRBJ2-7	.	TGTGCCAGCAGTTTTTTGAGCTCCTACGAGCAGTACTTC	CASSFLSSYEQYF
TRBV6-5	.	TRBJ1-1	.	TGTGCCAGCAGTTTCTCTGCAGGGAACACTGAAGCTTTCTTT	CASSFSAGNTEAFF
TRBV28	TRBD2	TRBJ2-7	.	TGTGCCAGCGAACTAGCGGGAGGCTACGAGCAGTACTTC	CASELAGGYEQYF
TRBV30	.	TRBJ1-6	.	TGTGCCTGGAGTGTGAGGGCGAGCTCCTATAATTCACCCCTCCACTTT	CAWSVRASSYNSPLHF
TRBV5-1	TRBD1	TRBJ1-5	.	TGCGCCAGCAGCTTGGACAGGGGGGCAAATCAGCCCCAGCATTTT	CASSLDRGANQPQHF
TRBV18	TRBD1	TRBJ2-7	.	TGTGCCAGCTCACCAGGGACAGGGGTGGGCGAGCAGTACTTC	CASSPGTGVGEQYF
TRBV3-1/TRBV3-2	TRBD1	TRBJ1-4	.	TGTGCCAGCAGCCAGATGGGGTATAGGACAGGGGATGGAAAACTGTTTTTT	CASSQMGYRTGDGKLFF
TRBV19	TRBD2	TRBJ2-3	.	TGTGCCAGTAGTATAGACCTACCGTTCGGGGGAGGGACAGATACGCAGTATTTT	CASSIDLPFGGGTDTQYF
TRBV6-5	TRBD2	TRBJ2-2	once	TGTGCCAGCAGTTACCGCGCGGGGGGGAACACCGGGGAGCTGTTTTTT	CASSYRAGGNTGELFF